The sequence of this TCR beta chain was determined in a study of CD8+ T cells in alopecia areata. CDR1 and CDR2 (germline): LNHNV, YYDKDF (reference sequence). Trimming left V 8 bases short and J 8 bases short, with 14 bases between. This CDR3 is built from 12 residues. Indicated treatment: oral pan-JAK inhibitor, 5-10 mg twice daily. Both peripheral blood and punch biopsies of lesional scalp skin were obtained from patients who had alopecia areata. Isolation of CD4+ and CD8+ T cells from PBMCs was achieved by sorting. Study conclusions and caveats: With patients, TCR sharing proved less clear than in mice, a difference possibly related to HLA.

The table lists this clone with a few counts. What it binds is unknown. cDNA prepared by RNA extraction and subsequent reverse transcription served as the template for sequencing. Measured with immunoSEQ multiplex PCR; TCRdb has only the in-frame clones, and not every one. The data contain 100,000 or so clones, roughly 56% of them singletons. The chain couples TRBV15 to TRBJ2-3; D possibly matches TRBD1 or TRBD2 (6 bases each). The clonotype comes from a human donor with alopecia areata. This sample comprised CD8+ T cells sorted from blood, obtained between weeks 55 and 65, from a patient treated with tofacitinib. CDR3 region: CATRPGAGTQYF. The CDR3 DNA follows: TGTGCCACCCGGCCGGGGGCAGGTACGCAGTATTTT.